These 9 T cell receptor beta chains were sequenced from one sample in a study of shared clonotypes between healthy human individuals. CD8 cells classed as naive were CD45RO-negative and positively selected for CCR7, excluding terminally differentiated effector memory CD45RA+ cells. Only in-frame clones appear in the TCRdb table, and some are missing; sequencing was by immunoSEQ multiplex PCR. The sample records some 2 million clones, roughly 94% being singletons. Sequencing input: naive CD8+ T cells sorted from blood. These receptors all stem from a man aged 18 to 35 in good health.

This chain joins TRBV6-6 and TRBJ1-6; the D gene is possibly TRBD1 (5 bases). Germline CDR1 is MNHNY and CDR2 is SVGAGI (reference sequence). The CDR3 has 15 amino acids. V lost 0 bases, J lost 6 bases, and 9 bases lay in between. The CDR3 bases are TGTGCCAGCAGTTACTCCGAGGGGTTTAATTCACCCCTCCACTTT. Translation gives CASSYSEGFNSPLHF.

This chain links TRBV5-1 with TRBJ2-2; weak D call: TRBD1 (5 bases). Germline V gene data show CDR1 as SGHRS and CDR2 as YFSETQ. The CDR3 totals 16 residues. The germline V and J ends were trimmed by 0 bases and 5 bases, with 14 bases remaining between them. The CDR3 sequence is CASSLGSEGETGELFF. CDR3 sequence (DNA): TGCGCCAGCAGCTTGGGGAGTGAAGGGGAAACCGGGGAGCTGTTTTTT.

This clone has a single count. J is TRBJ2-7 and V is TRBV7-9; TRBD1 matches at 8 bases. This CDR3 is built from 18 residues. V was clipped by 4 bases and J by 0 bases; unmatched bases: 14. Per germline, CDR1 SEHNR and CDR2 FQNEAQ (reference sequence). The CDR3 DNA reads as TGTGCCAGCAGCTCGTCCCGGGACAGGACAAACCCCTCCTACGAGCAGTACTTC. As protein: CASSSSRDRTNPSYEQYF.

This chain uses TRBV20-1 with TRBJ1-5, with D uncertain. Germline loops: CDR1 DFQATT, CDR2 SNEGSKA (reference sequence). V lost 4 bases and J lost 2, with 3 bases in between. The CDR3 totals 11 residues. The CDR3 coding sequence is TGCAGTGCTATAGGCAATCAGCCCCAGCATTTT. Protein sequence: CSAIGNQPQHF.

This chain joins TRBV7-9 and TRBJ2-5, with D hard to call. The end of the DNA aligns better with TRBJ2-7, so the J call may be wrong. Germline CDR1 reads SEHNR; CDR2 reads FQNEAQ (reference sequence). This CDR3 spans 15 amino acids. The CDR3 sequence is CASSLGSGYSYEQYF. As DNA, the CDR3 is TGTGCCAGCAGCTTAGGGAGTGGATACTCCTACGAGCAGTACTTC.

Notes on this clone: Within the sample, other DNA sequences also encode this same CDR3. The chain links TRBV13 to TRBJ2-7; 11 bases match TRBD2. The CDR3 runs to 14 residues. V shed 3 bases, J shed 3 bases, and the junction held 1 base outside the gene matches. The germline CDR1 and CDR2 sequences are PRHDT and FYEKMQ (reference sequence). CDR3 DNA sequence: TGTGCCAGCAGCTTCACTAGCGGGAGCTACGAGCAGTACTTC. Amino acid sequence: CASSFTSGSYEQYF.

Here the CDR3 DNA reads TGTGCCAGCAGTCCTGGACTAGCGGGGGTATCGGATACGCAGTATTTT. Its protein is CASSPGLAGVSDTQYF. This chain connects TRBV7-9 to TRBJ2-3; 13 bases map to TRBD2. The V gene end was trimmed by 6 bases and the J gene end by 6 bases; junction bases not matched to a gene: 9. Germline V CDR1 and CDR2: SEHNR, FQNEAQ (reference sequence). This CDR3 region has 16 residues.

The J gene is TRBJ2-7, the V gene TRBV28, with a tentative D call TRBD2 (6 bases). CDR1 MDHEN and CDR2 SYDVKM come from the germline V gene. The V and J ends lost 9 bases and 1 base respectively, with 16 bases between them. The CDR3 extends over 14 amino acids. The CDR3 is CASSMAGSSYEQYF. As DNA, the CDR3 is TGTGCCAGTTCAATGGCGGGGTCGTCCTACGAGCAGTACTTC. Full variable domain (outside the CDR3, taken from reference TRBV28 and TRBJ2-7): DVKVTQSSRYLVKRTGEKVFLECVQDMDHENMFWYRQDPGLGLRLIYFSYDVKMKEKGDIPEGYSVSREKKERFSLILESASTNQTSMYLCASSMAGSSYEQYFGPGTRLTVT.

As DNA, the CDR3 is TGTGCCAGCAGTGTCATCGATGGACTAGCGAGGTACGAGCAGTACTTC. As protein: CASSVIDGLARYEQYF. V usage is TRBV6-1 and J usage is TRBJ2-7, with 9 bases lining up with TRBD2. The CDR3 spans 16 residues. The ends lost 4 bases at V and 4 bases at J; junction bases unmatched: 11. CDR1 and CDR2 (germline): MNHNS, SASEGT.